Listed below are T cell receptor beta chains from one sample, sequenced in a study of blood T cell repertoires in COVID-19. TCRdb's copy holds only in-frame clones and misses some; the assay was immunoSEQ multiplex PCR. The sample consists of under 130,000 clones, roughly 80% of them appearing once. The sample taken for sequencing was peripheral blood. These receptors came from a woman aged 80 or over with acute or convalescent COVID-19. Both conserved end residues are part of each CDR3. The D gene is left open where the match is weak. Clone size appears in some rows only: once, few, many, or a class for an expanded clone.

v_gene	d_gene	abundance	j_gene	CDR3nt	CDR3aa
TRBV5-1	.	few	TRBJ1-1	TGCGCCAGCAGCTTGGGGCAGGTCGGGAACACTGAAGCTTTCTTT	CASSLGQVGNTEAFF
TRBV9	.	.	TRBJ1-6	TGTGCCAGCAGCGTAGCCCTAACTAATTCACCCCTCCACTTT	CASSVALTNSPLHF
TRBV2	.	.	TRBJ1-2	TGTGCCAGCAGTGCGAGCAGGGTCTATGGCTACACCTTC	CASSASRVYGYTF
TRBV7-9	TRBD1	.	TRBJ2-3	TGTGCCAGCAGCTCGCGGACAGGGGGCTTCACAGATACGCAGTATTTT	CASSSRTGGFTDTQYF
TRBV4-1	.	.	TRBJ2-7	TGCGCCAGCAGCCAAGATCTATATAACAGCAAAGAGCAGTACTTC	CASSQDLYNSKEQYF
TRBV12-3/TRBV12-4	TRBD2	.	TRBJ2-7	TGTGCCAGCACCATAGCGGGAGTTCGCGAGCAGTACTTC	CASTIAGVREQYF
TRBV19	.	.	TRBJ2-6	TGTGCCAGTACCCTAGACCTATCTGGGGCCAACGTCCTGACTTTC	CASTLDLSGANVLTF
TRBV10-1	TRBD2	.	TRBJ2-2	TGCGCCAGCAGTGAAATCGGGCGGGAGACGGGAGCCGGGGAGCTGTTTTTT	CASSEIGRETGAGELFF
TRBV6-5	.	.	TRBJ1-1	TGTGCCAGCAGTCTCCCCGGGGGCACTGAAGCTTTCTTT	CASSLPGGTEAFF
TRBV7-2	TRBD1	.	TRBJ2-3	TGTGCCAGCAGCTCCCAGGGGGGCACAGATACGCAGTATTTT	CASSSQGGTDTQYF
TRBV7-8	TRBD2	.	TRBJ2-2	TGTGCCAGCTCTGGCGGGAGGGGACGCACCGGGGAGCTGTTTTTT	CASSGGRGRTGELFF
TRBV21-1	.	.	TRBJ1-5	TGTGCCAGCAGCAGAACGGGAACATACATAAGCGATGTTCAGCCCCAGCATTTT	CASSRTGTYISDVQPQHF
TRBV19	.	.	TRBJ2-5	TGTGCCAGTAGCGCGGACCAAGAGACCCAGTACTTC	CASSADQETQYF
TRBV6-5	.	once	TRBJ1-6	TGTGCCAGCTCCTCCCCCCGAGGCCGCAATTCACCCCTCCACTTT	CASSSPRGRNSPLHF
TRBV29-1	.	.	TRBJ1-1	TGCAGCGCCTTGGGGCACATGAACACTGAAGCTTTCTTT	CSALGHMNTEAFF
TRBV2	TRBD1	.	TRBJ1-1	TGTGCCAGCAGTTTGACAGGGGGCGTTACTGAAGCTTTCTTT	CASSLTGGVTEAFF
TRBV5-1	.	.	TRBJ2-5	TGCGCCAGCAGCTCCTTGGGTGGTGACAGAGAGACCCAGTACTTC	CASSSLGGDRETQYF
TRBV5-1	TRBD2	.	TRBJ2-5	TGCGCCAGCAGCGAGCTACTAGCGGGGGATCAAGAGACCCAGTACTTC	CASSELLAGDQETQYF
TRBV14	.	few	TRBJ2-1	TGTGCCAGCAGCCAAGGGCACACCGAGCAGTTCTTC	CASSQGHTEQFF
TRBV19	.	.	TRBJ2-5	TGTGCCAGTAGTACCGGCCAATTCGGGGAGACCCAGTACTTC	CASSTGQFGETQYF
TRBV4-3	TRBD2	.	TRBJ2-3	TGCGCCAGCAGCCAAGAACTAGCGGCCCCGGATACGCAGTATTTT	CASSQELAAPDTQYF
TRBV24-1	.	.	TRBJ2-1	TGTGCCACCAGTGAGGAGGGGAGAAGTCTTGAGCAGTTCTTC	CATSEEGRSLEQFF
TRBV5-1	.	few	TRBJ1-1	TGCGCCAGCAGCGGCCCAGGCGTTCACACTGAAGCTTTCTTT	CASSGPGVHTEAFF
TRBV18	.	once	TRBJ2-1	TGTGCCAGCTCACCAGAGGAGTTAACTTACAATGAGCAGTTCTTC	CASSPEELTYNEQFF
TRBV19	TRBD1	.	TRBJ1-1	TGTGCCAGTTTACAGGGGCTTGAAGCTTTCTTT	CASLQGLEAFF
TRBV19	TRBD2	.	TRBJ2-3	TGTGCCAGTAGTATCGGCCTGACTAGCGGGAGGGCCACGTACGCAGATACGCAGTATTTT	CASSIGLTSGRATYADTQYF
TRBV6-5	TRBD1	.	TRBJ2-2	TGTGCCAGCAGTTCCACAGGGGCTATGTCCGGGGAGCTGTTTTTT	CASSSTGAMSGELFF